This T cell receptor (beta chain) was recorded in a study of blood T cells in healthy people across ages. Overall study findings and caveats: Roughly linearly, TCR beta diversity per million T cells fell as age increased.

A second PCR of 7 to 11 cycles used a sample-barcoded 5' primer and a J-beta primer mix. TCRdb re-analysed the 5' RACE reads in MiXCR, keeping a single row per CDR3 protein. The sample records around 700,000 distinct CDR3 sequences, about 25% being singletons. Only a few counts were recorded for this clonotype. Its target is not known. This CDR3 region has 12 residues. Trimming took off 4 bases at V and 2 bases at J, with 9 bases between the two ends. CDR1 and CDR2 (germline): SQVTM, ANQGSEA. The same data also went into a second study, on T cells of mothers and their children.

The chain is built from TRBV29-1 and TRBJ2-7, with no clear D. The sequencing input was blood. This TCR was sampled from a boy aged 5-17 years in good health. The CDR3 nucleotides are TGCAGCGTTGGTCAGTCCACCTACGAGCAGTACTTC. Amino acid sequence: CSVGQSTYEQYF.